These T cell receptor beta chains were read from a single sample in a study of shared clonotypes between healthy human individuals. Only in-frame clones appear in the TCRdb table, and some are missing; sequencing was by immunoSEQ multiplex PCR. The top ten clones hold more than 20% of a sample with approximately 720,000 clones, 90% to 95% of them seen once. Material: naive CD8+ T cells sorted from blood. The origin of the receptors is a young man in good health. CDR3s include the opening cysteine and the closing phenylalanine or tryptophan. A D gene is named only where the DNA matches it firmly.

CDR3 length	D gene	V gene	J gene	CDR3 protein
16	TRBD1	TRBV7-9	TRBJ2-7	CASSSHTGTDFYEQYF
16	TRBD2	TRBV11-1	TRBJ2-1	CASSFGKGGLGNEQFF
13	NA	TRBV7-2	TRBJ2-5	CASSFGGQETQYF
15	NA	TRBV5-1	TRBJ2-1	CASSSYYSSYNEQFF
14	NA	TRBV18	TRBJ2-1	CASSPKGSYNEQFF
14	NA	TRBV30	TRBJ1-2	CAWSTEPYSHGYTF
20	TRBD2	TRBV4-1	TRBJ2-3	CASSPQGATSGRFVRDTQYF
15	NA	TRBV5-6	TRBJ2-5	CASSTVSGRAETQYF
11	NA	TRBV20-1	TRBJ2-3	CSATTTDTQYF
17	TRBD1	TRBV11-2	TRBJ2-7	CASSFRAGTGGLYEQYF
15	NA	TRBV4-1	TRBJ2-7	CASSQVSGVSYEQYF
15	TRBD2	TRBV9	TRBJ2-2	CASSTNSGRPGELFF
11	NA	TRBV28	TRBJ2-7	CASSFSYEQYF
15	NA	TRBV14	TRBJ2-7	CASSQEAGPVYEQYF
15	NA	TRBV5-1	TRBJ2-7	CASSLFPGYSYEQYF
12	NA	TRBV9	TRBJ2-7	CASSQDSEEQYF
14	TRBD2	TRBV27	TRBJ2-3	CASRSAGETDTQYF
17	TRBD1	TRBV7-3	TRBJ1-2	CASSLTVSGTEGYGYTF
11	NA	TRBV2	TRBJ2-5	CASSRGETQYF
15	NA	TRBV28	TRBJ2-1	CASRRDGAAYNEQFF
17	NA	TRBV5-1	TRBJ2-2	CASSLRQNTGIHGELFF
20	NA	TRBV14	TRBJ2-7	CASSQDPRVTIKRISYEQYF
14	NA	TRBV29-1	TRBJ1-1	CSGSHISMNTEAFF
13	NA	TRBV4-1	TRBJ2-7	CASSQVGAYEQYF
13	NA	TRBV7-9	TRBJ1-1	CASSLGRNTEAFF
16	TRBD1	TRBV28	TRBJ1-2	CASSLALTGQGDGYTF
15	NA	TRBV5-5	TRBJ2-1	CASSLGSLGFDEQFF
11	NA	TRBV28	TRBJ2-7	CASDSNYEQYF
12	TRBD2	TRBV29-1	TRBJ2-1	CRAGVSYNEQFF
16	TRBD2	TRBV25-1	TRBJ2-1	CASSEYGAGGPNEQFF
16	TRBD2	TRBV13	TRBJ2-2	CASSLGGLGNTGELFF
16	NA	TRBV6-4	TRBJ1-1	CASSELHSKMNTEAFF
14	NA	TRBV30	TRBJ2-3	CAWSEQMGRDTQYF
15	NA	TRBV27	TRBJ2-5	CASSLEQGVRGTQYF
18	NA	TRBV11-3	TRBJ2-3	CASSLTTQGPWGADTQYF
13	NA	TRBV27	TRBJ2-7	CASSLTGPYEQYF